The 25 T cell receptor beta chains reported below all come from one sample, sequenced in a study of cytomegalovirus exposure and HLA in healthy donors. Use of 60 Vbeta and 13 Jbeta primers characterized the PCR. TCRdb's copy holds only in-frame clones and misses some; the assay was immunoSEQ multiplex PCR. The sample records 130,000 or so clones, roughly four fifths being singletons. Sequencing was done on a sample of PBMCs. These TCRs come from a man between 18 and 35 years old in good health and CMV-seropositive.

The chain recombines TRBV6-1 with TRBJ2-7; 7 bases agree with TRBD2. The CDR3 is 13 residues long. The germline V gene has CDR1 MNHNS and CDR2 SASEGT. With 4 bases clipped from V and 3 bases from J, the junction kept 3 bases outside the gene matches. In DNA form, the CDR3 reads TGTGCCAGCAGTGGAACTAGCGACTACGAGCAGTACTTC. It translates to CASSGTSDYEQYF.

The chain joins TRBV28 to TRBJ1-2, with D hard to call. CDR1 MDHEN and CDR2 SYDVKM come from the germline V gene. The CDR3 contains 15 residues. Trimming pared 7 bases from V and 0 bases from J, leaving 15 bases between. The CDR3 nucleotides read TGTGCCAGCAATTCTCCGGGAACTTCTAACTATGGCTACACCTTC. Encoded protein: CASNSPGTSNYGYTF.

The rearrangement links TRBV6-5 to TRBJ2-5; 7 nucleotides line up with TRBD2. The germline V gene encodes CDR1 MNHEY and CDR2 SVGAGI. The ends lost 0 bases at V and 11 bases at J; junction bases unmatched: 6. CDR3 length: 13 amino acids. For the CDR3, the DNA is TGTGCCAGCAGTTACTCGACTCGGGGGGAGCAGTACTTC. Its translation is CASSYSTRGEQYF.

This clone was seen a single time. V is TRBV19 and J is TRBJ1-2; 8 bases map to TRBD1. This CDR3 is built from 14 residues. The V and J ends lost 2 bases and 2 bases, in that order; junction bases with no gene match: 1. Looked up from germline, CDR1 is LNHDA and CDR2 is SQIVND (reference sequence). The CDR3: CASSIQGANYGYTF. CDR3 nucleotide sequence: TGTGCCAGTAGTATACAGGGGGCAAACTATGGCTACACCTTC.

CDR3 amino acids: CASSQASGGTEAFF. CDR3 nucleotides: TGTGCCAGCTCACAGGCGTCGGGGGGTACTGAAGCTTTCTTT. The chain employs TRBV18 and TRBJ1-1, with D possibly TRBD1 on 5 matching bases. Deletions cut 4 bases from V and 5 bases from J, with 14 bases between. CDR3 length: 14 amino acids. Germline CDR1 reads KGHSH; CDR2 reads LQKENI.

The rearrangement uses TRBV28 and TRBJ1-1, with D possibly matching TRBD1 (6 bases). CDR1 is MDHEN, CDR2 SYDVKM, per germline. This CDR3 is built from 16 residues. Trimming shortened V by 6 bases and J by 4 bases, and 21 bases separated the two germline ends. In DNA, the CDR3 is TGTGCCAGCAGCCCCGCGGGGGGGGCGCAGGGCACTGAAGCTTTCTTT. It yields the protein CASSPAGGAQGTEAFF.

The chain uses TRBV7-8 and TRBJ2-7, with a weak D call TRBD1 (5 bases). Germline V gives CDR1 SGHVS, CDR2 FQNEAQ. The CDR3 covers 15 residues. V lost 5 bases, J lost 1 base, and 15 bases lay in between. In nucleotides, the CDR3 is TGTGCCAGCAGCCCCCAAGTGCAGGGATCCTACGAGCAGTACTTC. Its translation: CASSPQVQGSYEQYF.

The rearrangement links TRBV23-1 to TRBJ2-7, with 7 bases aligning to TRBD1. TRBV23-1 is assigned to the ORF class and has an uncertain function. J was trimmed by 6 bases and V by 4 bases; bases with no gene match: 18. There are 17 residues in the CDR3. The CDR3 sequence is CASSPKEKDRLDFEQYF. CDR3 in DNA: TGCGCCAGCAGTCCTAAAGAAAAGGACAGGTTGGATTTCGAGCAGTACTTC.

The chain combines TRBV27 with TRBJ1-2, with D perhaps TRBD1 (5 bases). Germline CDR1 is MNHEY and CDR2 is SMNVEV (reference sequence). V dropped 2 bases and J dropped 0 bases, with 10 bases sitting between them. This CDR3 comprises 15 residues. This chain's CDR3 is CASSLEPGTNYGYTF. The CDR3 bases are TGTGCCAGCAGTTTAGAGCCAGGGACTAACTATGGCTACACCTTC.

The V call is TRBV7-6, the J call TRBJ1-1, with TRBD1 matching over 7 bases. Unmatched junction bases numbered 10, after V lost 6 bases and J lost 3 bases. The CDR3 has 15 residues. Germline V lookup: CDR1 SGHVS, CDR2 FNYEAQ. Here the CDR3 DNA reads TGTGCCAGCAGTTACCTCACAGGGGTGGACACTGAAGCTTTCTTT. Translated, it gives CASSYLTGVDTEAFF.

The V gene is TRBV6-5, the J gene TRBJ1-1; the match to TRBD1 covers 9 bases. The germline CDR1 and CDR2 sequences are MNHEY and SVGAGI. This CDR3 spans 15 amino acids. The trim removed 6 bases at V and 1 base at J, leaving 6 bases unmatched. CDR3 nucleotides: TGTGCCAGCAGCCTAGGACAGGGGCAGAACACTGAAGCTTTCTTT. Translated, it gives CASSLGQGQNTEAFF.

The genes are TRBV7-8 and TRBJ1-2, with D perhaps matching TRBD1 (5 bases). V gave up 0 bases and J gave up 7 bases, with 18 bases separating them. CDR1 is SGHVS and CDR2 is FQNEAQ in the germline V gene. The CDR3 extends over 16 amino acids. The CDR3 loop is CASSLALLQGLSGYTF. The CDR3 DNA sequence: TGTGCCAGCAGCTTAGCCCTCCTCCAGGGTTTGAGTGGCTACACCTTC.

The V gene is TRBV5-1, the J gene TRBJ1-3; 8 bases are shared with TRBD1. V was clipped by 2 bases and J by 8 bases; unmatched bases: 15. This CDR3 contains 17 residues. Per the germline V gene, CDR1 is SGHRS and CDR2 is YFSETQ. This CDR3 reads CASSFRPTGGQIDTIYF. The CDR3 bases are TGCGCCAGCAGCTTTCGCCCAACAGGGGGGCAGATAGACACCATATATTTT.

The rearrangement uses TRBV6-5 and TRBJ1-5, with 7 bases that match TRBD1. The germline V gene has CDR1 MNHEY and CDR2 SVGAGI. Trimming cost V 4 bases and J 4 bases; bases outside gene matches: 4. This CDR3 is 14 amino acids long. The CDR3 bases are TGTGCCAGCAGTTGGACAGGCCGGAATCAGCCCCAGCATTTT. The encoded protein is CASSWTGRNQPQHF.

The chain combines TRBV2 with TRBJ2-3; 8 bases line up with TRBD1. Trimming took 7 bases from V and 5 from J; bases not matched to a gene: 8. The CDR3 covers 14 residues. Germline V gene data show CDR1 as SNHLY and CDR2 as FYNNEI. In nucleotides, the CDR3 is TGTGCCAGCAACAGACAGGGGTTATTAGATACGCAGTATTTT. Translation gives CASNRQGLLDTQYF. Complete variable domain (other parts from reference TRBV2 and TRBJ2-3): EPEVTQTPSHQVTQMGQEVILRCVPISNHLYFYWYRQILGQKVEFLVSFYNNEISEKSEIFDDQFSVERPDGSNFTLKIRSTKLEDSAMYFCASNRQGLLDTQYFGPGTRLTVL.

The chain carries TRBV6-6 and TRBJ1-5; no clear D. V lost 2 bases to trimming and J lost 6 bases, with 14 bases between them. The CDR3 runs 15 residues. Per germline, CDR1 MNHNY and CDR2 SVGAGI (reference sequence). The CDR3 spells CASSYGWQERQPQHF. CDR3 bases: TGTGCCAGCAGTTACGGTTGGCAGGAACGTCAGCCCCAGCATTTT.

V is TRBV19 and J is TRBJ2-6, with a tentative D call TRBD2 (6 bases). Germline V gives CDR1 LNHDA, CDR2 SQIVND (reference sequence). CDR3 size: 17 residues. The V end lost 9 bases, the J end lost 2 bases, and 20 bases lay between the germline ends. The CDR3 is CASTLSIGRTGANVLTF. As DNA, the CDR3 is TGTGCCAGCACACTCAGCATCGGGAGAACTGGGGCCAACGTCCTGACTTTC.

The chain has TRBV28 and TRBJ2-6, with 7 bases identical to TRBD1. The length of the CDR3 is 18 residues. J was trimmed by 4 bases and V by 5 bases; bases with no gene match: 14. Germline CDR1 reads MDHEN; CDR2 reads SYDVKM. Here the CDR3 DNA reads TGTGCCAGCAGTCTGACAGGGCCCGGAGTGCGCGGGGCCAACGTCCTGACTTTC. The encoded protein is CASSLTGPGVRGANVLTF.

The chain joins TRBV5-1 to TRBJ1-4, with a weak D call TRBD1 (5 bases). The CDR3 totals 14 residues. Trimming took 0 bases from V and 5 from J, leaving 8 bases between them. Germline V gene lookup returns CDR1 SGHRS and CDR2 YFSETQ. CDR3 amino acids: CASSLGQGNEKLFF. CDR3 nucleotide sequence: TGCGCCAGCAGCTTGGGGCAGGGAAATGAAAAACTGTTTTTT.

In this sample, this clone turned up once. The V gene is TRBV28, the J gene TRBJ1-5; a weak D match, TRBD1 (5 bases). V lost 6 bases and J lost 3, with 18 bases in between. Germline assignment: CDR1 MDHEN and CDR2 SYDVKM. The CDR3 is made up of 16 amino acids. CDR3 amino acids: CASRPRRRDYNQPQHF. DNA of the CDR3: TGTGCCAGCAGACCCCGCCGCAGGGATTACAATCAGCCCCAGCATTTT.

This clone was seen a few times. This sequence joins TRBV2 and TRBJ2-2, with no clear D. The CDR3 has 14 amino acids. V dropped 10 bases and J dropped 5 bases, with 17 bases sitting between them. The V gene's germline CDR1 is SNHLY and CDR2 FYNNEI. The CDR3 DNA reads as TGTGCCATTCCCAGGAACATACGAACCGGGGAGCTGTTTTTT. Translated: CAIPRNIRTGELFF.

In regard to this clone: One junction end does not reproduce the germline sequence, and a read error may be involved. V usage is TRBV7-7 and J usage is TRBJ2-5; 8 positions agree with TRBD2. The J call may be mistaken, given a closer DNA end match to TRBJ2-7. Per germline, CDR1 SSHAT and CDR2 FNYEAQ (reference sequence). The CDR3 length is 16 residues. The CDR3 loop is CASSRPRTSPFYEQYF. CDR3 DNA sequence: TGTGCTAGCAGCCGACCGAGGACTAGCCCCTTCTACGAGCAGTACTTC.

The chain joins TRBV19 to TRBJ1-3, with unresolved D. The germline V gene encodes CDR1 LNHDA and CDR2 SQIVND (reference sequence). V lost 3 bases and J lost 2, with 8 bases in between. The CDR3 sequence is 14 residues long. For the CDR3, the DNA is TGTGCCAGTAGTATCCGGGGTACTGGAAACACCATATATTTT. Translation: CASSIRGTGNTIYF.

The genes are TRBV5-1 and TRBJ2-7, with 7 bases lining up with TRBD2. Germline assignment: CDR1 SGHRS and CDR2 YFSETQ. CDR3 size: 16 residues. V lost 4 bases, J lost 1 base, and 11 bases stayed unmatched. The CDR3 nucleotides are TGCGCCAGCAGCCCCGGAGCGGGAACGGGTTCCTACGAGCAGTACTTC. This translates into CASSPGAGTGSYEQYF.

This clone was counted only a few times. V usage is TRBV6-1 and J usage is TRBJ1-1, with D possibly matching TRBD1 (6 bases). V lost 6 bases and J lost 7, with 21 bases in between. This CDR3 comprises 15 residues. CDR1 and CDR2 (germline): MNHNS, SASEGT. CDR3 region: CASRNSRGLTGEAFF. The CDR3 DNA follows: TGTGCCAGCAGAAATTCGCGGGGGCTAACTGGTGAAGCTTTCTTT.